Sequencing of this T cell receptor beta chain was carried out in a study of shared clonotypes between healthy human individuals. Of note for this clone: The antigen is not known.

Whole-study results and caveats: Enrolling few donors narrowed the genetic and exposure-history diversity that was represented.

The CDR3 spans 17 residues. The V and J ends lost 0 bases and 1 base respectively, with 13 bases between them. The germline V gene encodes CDR1 SGDLS and CDR2 YYNGEE. In the CD4+ fraction, cells were divided into CD45RA+ naive and CD45RA-negative memory subsets. Sequenced by immunoSEQ multiplex PCR; TCRdb stores in-frame clones only, minus some. The profile covers under 2.5 million clones, with about 90% appearing a single time and around 0.35% taken by the ten largest. The source material was naive CD4+ T cells from PBMCs. The subset denotes: CD45RA+ positively selected. This receptor was identified in a man aged 18 to 30 in good health. Some clones in this sample may be carry-over from other donors' samples. This chain joins TRBV9 and TRBJ2-2; no firm D call. Here the CDR3 reads CASSVAPALGNTGELFF. Here the CDR3 DNA reads TGTGCCAGCAGCGTAGCTCCCGCCCTGGGGAACACCGGGGAGCTGTTTTTT. Full variable domain (remainder filled in from reference TRBV9 and TRBJ2-2): DSGVTQTPKHLITATGQRVTLRCSPRSGDLSVYWYQQSLDQGLQFLIQYYNGEERAKGNILERFSAQQFPDLHSELNLSSLELGDSALYFCASSVAPALGNTGELFFGEGSRLTVL.